The present TCR beta chain was sequenced within a study of T cell clonality in common variable immunodeficiency. The table came from immunoSEQ multiplex PCR; TCRdb's copy has only in-frame clones and leaves some out. The profile covers tens of thousands of clones, none occurring a single time. This clone showed up many times. Its antigen is unidentified. The read falls 3 residues short of the CDR3 end, and the missing part is taken from the germline J gene. V was cut by 2 bases and J by 0 bases, with 9 bases left in between. Germline CDR1 SGHDT, CDR2 YYEEEE. CDR3 size: 14 residues. Study findings and constraints: Fewer deletions and N-nucleotide insertions were reportedly seen in common variable immunodeficiency TCR beta sequences.

All CVID subjects were on immunoglobulin replacement for at least one year. Sequenced: peripheral blood mononuclear cells. The chain has TRBV5-6 and TRBJ2-7; no reliable D call. The sequence was collected from a human donor with common variable immunodeficiency. Incomplete CDR3 DNA: TGTGCCAGCAGCTTTGGGCAGGCCTCCTACGAG. Protein sequence: CASSFGQASYE. The whole CDR3 sequence is CASSFGQASYEQYF.